The 28 T cell receptor beta chains presented below share a single source sample, sequenced in a study of T-cell reconstitution after alpha-beta-depleted transplantation in children. Preparing the TCRbeta library involved the use of unique molecular identifiers. Via MiXCR, TCRdb re-called the PCR reads, giving one row per CDR3 protein. The repertoire holds about 540,000 distinct CDR3 sequences, with about 17% as singletons. Sample: PBMCs from the stem cell graft donor, taken from the stem cell graft. These receptors were taken from a human donor who donated a stem cell graft to a child with acute lymphoblastic leukemia.

This clonotype was detected only a few times. The chain carries TRBV7-2 and TRBJ1-3; D gene uncertain. Trimming shortened V by 1 base and J by 0 bases, and 10 bases separated the two germline ends. The germline CDR1 and CDR2 sequences are SGHTA and FQGNSA. The CDR3 has 16 residues. In DNA form, the CDR3 reads TGTGCCAGCAGCTTAGAGCGGCGGGGCTCTGGAAACACCATATATTTT. This sequence encodes CASSLERRGSGNTIYF.

This clonotype was found a few times. The chain is built from TRBV5-1 and TRBJ2-2; 8 bases are a match to TRBD2. Germline V lookup: CDR1 SGHRS, CDR2 YFSETQ. The CDR3 contains 17 residues. V lost 0 bases, J lost 5 bases, and 9 bases stayed unmatched. The CDR3 protein is CASSLDLTAGGTGELFF. CDR3 sequence (DNA): TGCGCCAGCAGCTTGGATTTAACGGCGGGAGGAACCGGGGAGCTGTTTTTT. Combining the CDR3 with reference TRBV5-1 and TRBJ2-2 gives the whole variable domain KAGVTQTPRYLIKTRGQQVTLSCSPISGHRSVSWYQQTPGQGLQFLFEYFSETQRNKGNFPGRFSGRQFSNSRSEMNVSTLELGDSALYLCASSLDLTAGGTGELFFGEGSRLTVL.

The chain carries TRBV5-1 and TRBJ2-1, with 11 bases fitting TRBD2. Germline V gene sequence: CDR1 SGHRS, CDR2 YFSETQ. CDR3 size: 17 residues. The trim removed 0 bases at V and 4 bases at J, leaving 6 bases unmatched. The CDR3 reads CASSLAPTSGGYNEQFF. CDR3 nucleotide sequence: TGCGCCAGCAGCTTGGCTCCTACTAGCGGGGGATACAATGAGCAGTTCTTC.

The chain combines TRBV5-1 with TRBJ2-5, with 9 bases aligning to TRBD2. The CDR3 sequence is 15 residues long. Germline V gives CDR1 SGHRS, CDR2 YFSETQ. V gave up 5 bases and J gave up 4 bases; unmatched junction bases: 9. CDR3 coding DNA: TGCGCCAGCAGTTACTCCTTTAGCGGGAGAGAGACCCAGTACTTC. Amino acids: CASSYSFSGRETQYF.

The genes are TRBV6-1 and TRBJ2-1; TRBD2 matches 7 bases. CDR3 length: 15 residues. Germline trimming cut 6 bases from V and 2 bases from J; bases unmatched to any gene: 7. Germline V lookup: CDR1 MNHNS, CDR2 SASEGT. CDR3 nucleotides: TGTGCCAGCAGAATCGGACTAGTCGCCTACAATGAGCAGTTCTTC. It translates to CASRIGLVAYNEQFF.

This clonotype was found a few times. The chain combines TRBV6-2 or TRBV6-3 with TRBJ2-7; 9 bases agree with TRBD2. The CDR3 runs 17 residues. V was pared by 6 bases and J by 0 bases, with 12 bases of the junction left unmatched. Germline CDR1 and CDR2: MNHEY and SVGEGT. DNA for the CDR3: TGTGCCAGCAGAGCGGCCCGACTAGCGGACGTCTCCTACGAGCAGTACTTC. Translated, it gives CASRAARLADVSYEQYF.

This clonotype was counted a few times. V usage is TRBV19 and J usage is TRBJ2-7; D tentatively fits TRBD1 or TRBD2 (5 bases each). The CDR3 has 13 amino acids. V was shortened by 5 bases and J by 0 bases, with 8 bases between the two germline ends. Germline V gives CDR1 LNHDA, CDR2 SQIVND (reference sequence). The CDR3 DNA follows: TGTGCCAGTAGTTGGGACCACTCCTACGAGCAGTACTTC. Protein: CASSWDHSYEQYF.

This clonotype was counted ten times or more. This chain connects TRBV4-1 to TRBJ2-7; D might be TRBD1 (6 bases). Germline CDR1 and CDR2: MGHRA and YSYEKL. V was pared by 3 bases and J by 2 bases, with 14 bases between. This CDR3 region has 15 residues. The CDR3 DNA reads as TGCGCCAGCAGCCAGTCAGACAGGCTCGCCTACGAGCAGTACTTC. This sequence encodes CASSQSDRLAYEQYF.

DNA for the CDR3: TGTGCCAGCAGGGCTGACTGGAAGCAGGGTTGGCACACTGAAGCTTTCTTT. It encodes CASRADWKQGWHTEAFF. The gene calls are TRBV12-3 or TRBV12-4 and TRBJ1-1; D might be TRBD1 (5 bases). The CDR3 is 17 residues long. V gave up 6 bases and J gave up 3 bases, with 23 bases separating them.

This clonotype was detected only a few times. This rearrangement joins TRBV6-1 to TRBJ1-5; D is unclear. This CDR3 is built from 13 residues. V was trimmed by 7 bases and J by 4 bases, leaving 11 bases between them. Germline CDR1 is MNHNS and CDR2 is SASEGT. The CDR3 nucleotides read TGTGCCAGCACCTCCTCCAGAAATCAGCCCCAGCATTTT. This translates into CASTSSRNQPQHF.

The chain joins TRBV6-1 to TRBJ2-2; 7 nucleotides agree with TRBD1. Germline values: CDR1 MNHNS, CDR2 SASEGT. Trimming removed 6 bases from V and 1 base from J; junction bases left unmatched: 11. The CDR3 has 17 residues. For the CDR3, the DNA is TGTGCCAGCAGCCCGAACCCCCGACAGGGGAACACCGGGGAGCTGTTTTTT. This sequence encodes CASSPNPRQGNTGELFF.

This clonotype was found a few times. The chain combines TRBV7-6 with TRBJ2-1, with D perhaps TRBD1 or TRBD2 (5 bases each). This CDR3 is built from 14 residues. Trimming stripped 2 bases from V and 6 bases from J, with 11 bases between. In germline, CDR1 is SGHVS, CDR2 FNYEAQ. The CDR3 DNA sequence: TGTGCCAGCAGCTTAAGAATGGGGGTCAATGAGCAGTTCTTC. Translated: CASSLRMGVNEQFF.

The J gene is TRBJ2-7, the V gene TRBV20-1; 7 bases map to TRBD2. The ends lost 5 bases at V and 0 bases at J; junction bases unmatched: 10. The CDR3 covers 15 residues. Per germline, CDR1 DFQATT and CDR2 SNEGSKA (reference sequence). CDR3: CSAPRLAESSYEQYF. The CDR3 nucleotides read TGCAGTGCTCCAAGGCTAGCGGAAAGCTCCTACGAGCAGTACTTC.

The sample holds a few counts of this clonotype. V usage is TRBV4-1 and J usage is TRBJ2-7; 9 bases are a match to TRBD2. Germline lookup yields CDR1 MGHRA and CDR2 YSYEKL. The CDR3 sequence is 14 residues long. Trimming removed 4 bases from V and 6 bases from J; junction bases left unmatched: 7. CDR3 region: CASSLSGTSSEQYF. CDR3 nucleotide sequence: TGCGCCAGCAGCCTCTCCGGGACTAGCTCCGAGCAGTACTTC.

The V call is TRBV5-1, the J call TRBJ1-5, with TRBD1 matching 7 bases. CDR3 length equals 14 residues. Trimming at V came to 4 bases and at J to 2 bases, leaving 3 bases not matched to a gene. The V gene's germline CDR1 is SGHRS and CDR2 YFSETQ. The CDR3 nucleotides are TGCGCCAGCAGCCTGGGACAGCGCAATCAGCCCCAGCATTTT. Translating gives CASSLGQRNQPQHF.

The genes are TRBV3-1 and TRBJ1-3; tentative D call: TRBD1 (6 bases). Trimming shortened V by 6 bases and J by 3 bases, and 12 bases separated the two germline ends. Germline assignment: CDR1 LGHDT and CDR2 YNNKEL (reference sequence). This CDR3 spans 14 amino acids. This chain's CDR3 is CASRTGDRGNTIYF. As DNA, the CDR3 is TGTGCCAGCAGGACAGGCGACCGTGGAAACACCATATATTTT. The full variable domain, its missing parts supplied by reference TRBV3-1 and TRBJ1-3, is DTAVSQTPKYLVTQMGNDKSIKCEQNLGHDTMYWYKQDSKKFLKIMFSYNNKELIINETVPNRFSPKSPDKAHLNLHINSLELGDSAVYFCASRTGDRGNTIYFGEGSWLTVV.

The CDR3 spells CSAANRGLAGFTDTQYF. The CDR3 DNA follows: TGCAGTGCTGCTAACCGCGGACTAGCGGGATTTACAGATACGCAGTATTTT. The gene calls are TRBV20-1 and TRBJ2-3; 12 bases match TRBD2. V trimming: 5 bases; J trimming: 3 bases; junction bases outside the gene matches: 12. The V gene's germline CDR1 is DFQATT and CDR2 SNEGSKA (reference sequence). The CDR3 is 17 residues long.

This clonotype was found a few times. The chain has TRBV7-2 and TRBJ2-1; 8 nucleotides line up with TRBD2. The CDR3 has 15 residues. The V gene end was trimmed by 3 bases and the J gene end by 8 bases; junction bases not matched to a gene: 9. Germline V gene data show CDR1 as SGHTA and CDR2 as FQGNSA. This chain's CDR3 is CASSFMIAGTYEQFF. The CDR3 region has the DNA TGTGCCAGCAGCTTTATGATAGCGGGAACCTATGAGCAGTTCTTC.

The chain has TRBV12-3 or TRBV12-4 and TRBJ2-7; D is uncertain. The CDR3 consists of 14 residues. V lost 3 bases, J lost 2 bases, and 11 bases lay in between. The CDR3 protein is CASSFNGPAYEQYF. The CDR3 bases are TGTGCCAGCAGTTTTAACGGGCCCGCCTACGAGCAGTACTTC.

This clonotype was seen a handful of times. The gene calls are TRBV5-1 and TRBJ2-1; unclear D gene. The CDR3 has 14 residues. V lost 1 base, J lost 5 bases, and 10 bases lay in between. Germline V gene lookup returns CDR1 SGHRS and CDR2 YFSETQ. The CDR3 region has the DNA TGCGCCAGCAGCTTGACCCCCCTGGACAATGAGCAGTTCTTC. Its translation is CASSLTPLDNEQFF.

The chain recombines TRBV4-1 with TRBJ1-4; the match to TRBD1 covers 7 bases. The CDR3 contains 13 residues. V shed 10 bases and J 6 bases; nucleotides not matched to a gene: 8. Looked up from germline, CDR1 is MGHRA and CDR2 is YSYEKL. The CDR3 region has the DNA TGCGCCATCCAAGGGGACAGTTATGAAAAACTGTTTTTT. Encoded protein: CAIQGDSYEKLFF.

The gene calls are TRBV7-9 and TRBJ2-3; no clear D. Per the germline V gene, CDR1 is SEHNR and CDR2 is FQNEAQ (reference sequence). The V end was cut by 4 bases, the J end by 4 bases, with 6 bases between. The length of the CDR3 is 12 residues. The CDR3 protein is CASSSTADTQYF. The CDR3 region has the DNA TGTGCCAGCAGCTCGACGGCAGATACGCAGTATTTT.

This clonotype has more than one count but fewer than ten. The chain is built from TRBV20-1 and TRBJ2-5; 12 bases align to TRBD2. The length of the CDR3 is 14 residues. V lost 4 bases and J lost 7; bases outside the gene matches: 7. Germline loops: CDR1 DFQATT, CDR2 SNEGSKA (reference sequence). CDR3 coding DNA: TGCAGTGCTATCCCTAGCGGGAGGGCCGGGACCCAGTACTTC. This encodes CSAIPSGRAGTQYF.

This clonotype came up once. The rearrangement links TRBV25-1 to TRBJ2-3, with TRBD1 matching 9 bases. The V segment lost 5 bases and the J segment 3 bases; nucleotides outside the gene matches: 6. This CDR3 region has 15 residues. Germline V gene data show CDR1 as MGHDK and CDR2 as SYGVNS. The DNA for the CDR3 is TGTGCCAGCAGTCCGACGGACAGGGGAACAGATACGCAGTATTTT. Translating it yields CASSPTDRGTDTQYF.

The rearrangement links TRBV29-1 to TRBJ1-2; no reliable D call. The ends were cut back, 1 base at V and 7 bases at J, with 16 bases in the middle. CDR3 length: 14 amino acids. Germline CDR1 is SQVTM and CDR2 is ANQGSEA. DNA of the CDR3: TGCAGCGTTGAAGCCGAGGTGGCGTGGAGTGGCTACACCTTC. Its translation is CSVEAEVAWSGYTF.

The chain combines TRBV7-8 with TRBJ2-1; TRBD2 matches at 10 bases. The V and J ends lost 3 bases and 2 bases, in that order; junction bases with no gene match: 7. The CDR3 extends over 17 amino acids. CDR1 and CDR2 (germline): SGHVS, FQNEAQ. The CDR3 region is CASSLRLAGTPYNEQFF. CDR3 DNA sequence: TGTGCCAGCAGCTTGCGACTAGCGGGCACACCCTACAATGAGCAGTTCTTC.

This clonotype was seen at least ten times. This sequence joins TRBV29-1 and TRBJ2-1, with 7 bases that match TRBD2. This CDR3 is built from 13 residues. Germline assignment: CDR1 SQVTM and CDR2 ANQGSEA. The V segment lost 8 bases and the J segment 8 bases; nucleotides outside the gene matches: 12. The CDR3 here is CSFTSRAGDEQFF. The CDR3, as DNA: TGCAGCTTCACGTCCCGGGCGGGAGATGAGCAGTTCTTC.

This clonotype was detected many times. The J gene is TRBJ2-1, the V gene TRBV10-3; 9 bases agree with TRBD2. The V and J ends lost 4 bases and 4 bases, in that order; junction bases with no gene match: 5. The germline V gene encodes CDR1 ENHRY and CDR2 SYGVKD. This CDR3 has 15 residues. The CDR3 is CAISVLAGFYNEQFF. CDR3 bases: TGTGCCATCAGTGTTCTAGCGGGGTTTTACAATGAGCAGTTCTTC.